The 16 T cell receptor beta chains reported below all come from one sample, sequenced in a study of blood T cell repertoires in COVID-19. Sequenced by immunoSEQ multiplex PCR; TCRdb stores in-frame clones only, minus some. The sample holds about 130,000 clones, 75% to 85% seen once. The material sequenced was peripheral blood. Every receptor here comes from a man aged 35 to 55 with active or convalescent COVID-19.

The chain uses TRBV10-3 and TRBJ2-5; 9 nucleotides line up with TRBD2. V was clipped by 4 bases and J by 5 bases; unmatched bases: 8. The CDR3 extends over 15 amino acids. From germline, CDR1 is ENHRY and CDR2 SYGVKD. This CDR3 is CAISVKRGASETQYF. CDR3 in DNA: TGTGCCATCAGTGTCAAGCGGGGGGCGTCGGAGACCCAGTACTTC.

The CDR3 spells CASSPLRASGGSNTDTQYF. In nucleotides, the CDR3 is TGTGCCAGCAGCCCCCTCCGGGCTAGCGGGGGGTCTAACACAGATACGCAGTATTTT. The rearrangement uses TRBV7-3 and TRBJ2-3; 11 bases align to TRBD2. The CDR3 covers 19 residues. J lost 2 bases, V lost 5 bases, and 15 bases had no gene match. Germline CDR1 is SGHTA and CDR2 is FQGTGA. Based on the CDR3 plus reference TRBV7-3 and TRBJ2-3, the full variable domain is GAGVSQTPSNKVTEKGKYVELRCDPISGHTALYWYRQSLGQGPEFLIYFQGTGAADDSGLPNDRFFAVRPEGSVSTLKIQRTERGDSAVYLCASSPLRASGGSNTDTQYFGPGTRLTVL.

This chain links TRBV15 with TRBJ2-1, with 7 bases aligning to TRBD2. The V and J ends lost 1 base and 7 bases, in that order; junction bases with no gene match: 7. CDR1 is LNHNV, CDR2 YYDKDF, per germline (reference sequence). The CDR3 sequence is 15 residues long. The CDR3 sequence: CATSRGGGGENEQFF. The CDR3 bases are TGTGCCACCAGCAGAGGTGGGGGAGGGGAAAATGAGCAGTTCTTC.

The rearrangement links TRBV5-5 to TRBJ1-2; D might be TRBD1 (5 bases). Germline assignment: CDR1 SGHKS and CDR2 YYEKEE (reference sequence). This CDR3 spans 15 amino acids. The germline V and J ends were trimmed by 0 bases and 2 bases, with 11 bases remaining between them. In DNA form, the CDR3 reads TGTGCCAGCAGCTTGGCAGGGTCAGGAAACTATGGCTACACCTTC. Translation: CASSLAGSGNYGYTF.

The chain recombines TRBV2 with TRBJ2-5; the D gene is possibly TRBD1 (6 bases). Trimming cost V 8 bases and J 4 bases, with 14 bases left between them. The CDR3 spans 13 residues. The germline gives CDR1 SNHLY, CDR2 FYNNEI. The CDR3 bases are TGTGCCAGCTGTACAGGGATGAGAGAGACCCAGTACTTC. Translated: CASCTGMRETQYF.

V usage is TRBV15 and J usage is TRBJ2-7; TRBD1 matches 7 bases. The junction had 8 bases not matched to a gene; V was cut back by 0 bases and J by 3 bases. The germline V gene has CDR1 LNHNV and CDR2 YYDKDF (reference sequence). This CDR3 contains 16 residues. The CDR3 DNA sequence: TGTGCCACCAGCAGAGATATAAGGGGGACAGTCTACGAGCAGTACTTC. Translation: CATSRDIRGTVYEQYF.

CDR3 DNA: TGCAGCGTTGAAGGTAGGGACAGTATCTCCTACGAGCAGTACTTC. Its protein is CSVEGRDSISYEQYF. V and J are TRBV29-1 and TRBJ2-7; TRBD1 aligns across 7 bases. The trim removed 1 base at V and 0 bases at J, leaving 6 bases unmatched. The CDR3 runs to 15 residues. Germline assignment: CDR1 SQVTM and CDR2 ANQGSEA.

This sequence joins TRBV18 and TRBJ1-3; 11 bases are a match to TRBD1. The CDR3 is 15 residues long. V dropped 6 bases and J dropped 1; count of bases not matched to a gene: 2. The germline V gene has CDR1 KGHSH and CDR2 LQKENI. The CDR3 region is CASSGTGGSGNTIYF. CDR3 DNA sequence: TGTGCCAGCTCCGGGACAGGGGGTTCTGGAAACACCATATATTTT.

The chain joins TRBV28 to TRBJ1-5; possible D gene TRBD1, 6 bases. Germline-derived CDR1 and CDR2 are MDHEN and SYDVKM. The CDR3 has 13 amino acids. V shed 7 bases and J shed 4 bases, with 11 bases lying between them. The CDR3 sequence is CASTTGPNQPQHF. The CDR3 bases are TGTGCCAGCACGACAGGCCCAAATCAGCCCCAGCATTTT.

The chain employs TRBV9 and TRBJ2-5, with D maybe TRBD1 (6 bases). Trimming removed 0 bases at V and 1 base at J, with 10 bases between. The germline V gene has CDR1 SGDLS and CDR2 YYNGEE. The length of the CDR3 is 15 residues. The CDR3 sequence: CASSVADSTQETQYF. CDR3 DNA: TGTGCCAGCAGCGTAGCGGACAGCACCCAAGAGACCCAGTACTTC.

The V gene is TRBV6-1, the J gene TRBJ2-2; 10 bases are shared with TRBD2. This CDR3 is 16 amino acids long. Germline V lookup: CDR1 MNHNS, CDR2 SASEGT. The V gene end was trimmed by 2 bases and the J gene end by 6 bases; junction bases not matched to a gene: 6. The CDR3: CASSEKREGRAGELFF. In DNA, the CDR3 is TGTGCCAGCAGTGAAAAGCGGGAGGGCCGTGCCGGGGAGCTGTTTTTT.

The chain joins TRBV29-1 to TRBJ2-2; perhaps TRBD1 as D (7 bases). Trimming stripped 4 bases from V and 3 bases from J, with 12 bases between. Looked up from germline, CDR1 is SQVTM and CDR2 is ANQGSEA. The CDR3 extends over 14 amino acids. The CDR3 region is CSVGGRGDTGELFF. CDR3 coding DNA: TGCAGCGTTGGCGGCAGGGGGGACACCGGGGAGCTGTTTTTT.

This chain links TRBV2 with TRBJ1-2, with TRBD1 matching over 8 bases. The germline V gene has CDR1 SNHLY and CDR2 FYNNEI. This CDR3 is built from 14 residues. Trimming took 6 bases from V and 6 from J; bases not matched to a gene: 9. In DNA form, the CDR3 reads TGTGCCAGCAGAGCTACAGGGGGACTCGATGGCTACACCTTC. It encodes CASRATGGLDGYTF.

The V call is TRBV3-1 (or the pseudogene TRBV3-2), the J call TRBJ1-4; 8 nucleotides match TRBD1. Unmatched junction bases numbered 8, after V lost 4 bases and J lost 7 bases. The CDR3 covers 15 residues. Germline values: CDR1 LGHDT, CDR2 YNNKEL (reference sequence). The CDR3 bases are TGTGCCAGCAGCCGATTGACAGGGGAGGGTGAAAAACTGTTTTTT. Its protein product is CASSRLTGEGEKLFF.

The CDR3 spells CASSPRTYTNTGELFF. The DNA for the CDR3 is TGTGCCAGCAGCCCACGGACATATACGAACACCGGGGAGCTGTTTTTT. The genes are TRBV7-9 and TRBJ2-2; possible D gene TRBD1, 5 bases. Trimming removed 5 bases at V and 0 bases at J, with 13 bases between. The V gene's germline CDR1 is SEHNR and CDR2 FQNEAQ (reference sequence). There are 16 residues in the CDR3.

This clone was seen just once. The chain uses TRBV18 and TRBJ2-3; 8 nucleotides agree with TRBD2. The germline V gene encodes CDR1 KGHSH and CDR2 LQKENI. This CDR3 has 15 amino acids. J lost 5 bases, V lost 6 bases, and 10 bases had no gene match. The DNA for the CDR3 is TGTGCCAGCTCGCGAGAAGCGGGAGTTGGAGATACGCAGTATTTT. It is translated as CASSREAGVGDTQYF.